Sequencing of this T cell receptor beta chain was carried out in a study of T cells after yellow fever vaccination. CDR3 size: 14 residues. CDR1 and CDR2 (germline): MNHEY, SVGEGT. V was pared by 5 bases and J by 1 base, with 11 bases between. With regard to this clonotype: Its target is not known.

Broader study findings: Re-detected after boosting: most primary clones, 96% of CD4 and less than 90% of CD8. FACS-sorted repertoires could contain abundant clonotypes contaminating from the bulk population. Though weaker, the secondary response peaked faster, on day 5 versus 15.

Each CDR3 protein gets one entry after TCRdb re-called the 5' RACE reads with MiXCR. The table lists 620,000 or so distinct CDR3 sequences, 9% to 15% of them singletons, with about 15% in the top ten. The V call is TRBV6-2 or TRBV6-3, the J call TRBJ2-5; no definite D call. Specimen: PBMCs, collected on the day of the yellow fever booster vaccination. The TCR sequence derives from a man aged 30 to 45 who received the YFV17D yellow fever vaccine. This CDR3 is CASSRTNSQETQYF. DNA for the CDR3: TGTGCCAGCAGTCGTACCAACTCCCAAGAGACCCAGTACTTC.